Listed here is a single T cell receptor beta chain. Its antigen is undetermined. This entry comes from a study of blood T cells in healthy people across ages. Deletions cut 6 bases from V and 4 bases from J, with 14 bases between. The CDR3 consists of 14 residues. Germline CDR1 MDHEN, CDR2 SYDVKM. The study, taken as a whole, reports: A strong correlation was seen between TCR beta diversity and naive T cell percentage.

A second PCR of about 7 to 11 cycles used a sample-barcoded 5' primer and a J-beta primer mix. Every sample produced at least 2.5 million CDR3-containing paired-end reads. MiXCR was run by TCRdb on the 5' RACE reads, yielding one entry per CDR3 protein. This table has about 570,000 distinct CDR3 sequences, 27% appearing once. PBMCs numbering at least 6 million were isolated per sample. Total RNA amounts of at least 6 micrograms were extracted per sample. This TCR was recovered from a woman in her 70s in good health. This chain links TRBV28 with TRBJ2-3; D is uncertain. Source material: blood. This chain's CDR3 is CASSVTALPDTQYF. For the CDR3, the DNA is TGTGCCAGCAGCGTTACAGCGTTGCCAGATACGCAGTATTTT.